The clone carrying this T cell receptor beta chain has just a few counts. Its antigen is as yet unknown. The sample comes from a study of CD8 T cells in ankylosing spondylitis. Study observations and caveats: The authors found the disease-linked clones to be CD8+ and relatively rare in peripheral blood. A TCR beta motif made of 7 to 9 highly homologous variants seemed typical of ankylosing spondylitis blood.

Germline-derived CDR1 and CDR2 are SQVTM and ANQGSEA. Trimming took off 6 bases at V and 0 bases at J, with 16 bases between the two ends. CDR3 length equals 15 residues. TCRdb called the 5' RACE reads again in MiXCR, with one record for every CDR3 protein. The sample contains under 950,000 distinct CDR3 sequences, 19% of which appear only once. What was sequenced was blood, either unsorted or a sorted T cell fraction (not recorded which). This TCR was recovered from a male donor with ankylosing spondylitis. V is TRBV29-1 and J is TRBJ2-3; D tentatively reads TRBD1 or TRBD2 (5 bases each). The CDR3 sequence: CSVGDPSASTDTQYF. The DNA of the CDR3 is TGCAGCGTAGGGGACCCCTCGGCTAGCACAGATACGCAGTATTTT.